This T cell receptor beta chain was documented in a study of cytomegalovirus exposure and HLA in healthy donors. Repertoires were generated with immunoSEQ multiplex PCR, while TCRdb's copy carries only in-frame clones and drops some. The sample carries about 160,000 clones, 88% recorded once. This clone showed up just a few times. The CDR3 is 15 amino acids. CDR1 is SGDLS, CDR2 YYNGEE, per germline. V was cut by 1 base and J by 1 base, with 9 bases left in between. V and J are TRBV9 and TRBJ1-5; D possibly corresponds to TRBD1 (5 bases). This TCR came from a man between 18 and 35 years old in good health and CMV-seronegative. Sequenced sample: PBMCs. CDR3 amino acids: CASSVPRQSNQPQHF. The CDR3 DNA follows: TGTGCCAGCAGCGTACCCCGACAGAGCAATCAGCCCCAGCATTTT.